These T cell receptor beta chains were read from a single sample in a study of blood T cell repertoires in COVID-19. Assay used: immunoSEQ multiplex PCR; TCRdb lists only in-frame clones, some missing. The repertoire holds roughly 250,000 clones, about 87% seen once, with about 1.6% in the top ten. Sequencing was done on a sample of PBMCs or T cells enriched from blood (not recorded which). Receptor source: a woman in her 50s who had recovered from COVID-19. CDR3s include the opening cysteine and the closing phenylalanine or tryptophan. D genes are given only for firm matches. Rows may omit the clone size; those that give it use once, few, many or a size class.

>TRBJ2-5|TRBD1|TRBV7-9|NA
TGTGCCAGCAGCTTATATTCCCGGACAGGGGGCGGCGAGACCCAGTACTTC
CASSLYSRTGGGETQYF
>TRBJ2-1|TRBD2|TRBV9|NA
TGTGCCAGCAGCGTAGGAGCGGGGACTTACAATGAGCAGTTCTTC
CASSVGAGTYNEQFF
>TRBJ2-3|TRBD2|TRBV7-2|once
TGTGCCAGCAGCCAGCAGCGGGAGAGCACAGATACGCAGTATTTT
CASSQQRESTDTQYF
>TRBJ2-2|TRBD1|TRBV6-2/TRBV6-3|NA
TGTGCCAGCAGCGAAAACAGGGGGCGGAACACCGGGGAGCTGTTTTTT
CASSENRGRNTGELFF
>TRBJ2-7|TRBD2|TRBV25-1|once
TGTGCCACCAGTCGAAGCGGGAGTTCCTACGAGCAGTACTTC
CATSRSGSSYEQYF
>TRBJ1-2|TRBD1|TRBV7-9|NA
TGTGCCAGCAGCTTTAACCTTCGACAGGGGCACAACTATGGCTACACCTTC
CASSFNLRQGHNYGYTF
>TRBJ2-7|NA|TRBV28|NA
TGTGCCAGCGGACAGAAACCCTACGAGCAGTACTTC
CASGQKPYEQYF
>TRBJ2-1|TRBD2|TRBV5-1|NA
TGCGCCAGCAGCCCACGGATTCTAGCGGGATACGTCCATGAGCAGTTCTTC
CASSPRILAGYVHEQFF
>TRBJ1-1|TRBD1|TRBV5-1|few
TGCGCCAGCAGCTTCGGACAGGCGGCTACTGAAGCTTTCTTT
CASSFGQAATEAFF
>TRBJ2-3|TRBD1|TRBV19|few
TGTGCCAGTAACCCAGACAGGGGGCCCACAGATACGCAGTATTTT
CASNPDRGPTDTQYF
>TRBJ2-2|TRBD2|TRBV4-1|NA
TGCGCCAGCAGCCAAGCTAGCGGGAGATTGACCGGGGAGCTGTTTTTT
CASSQASGRLTGELFF
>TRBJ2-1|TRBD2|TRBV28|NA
TGTGCCAGCAGTTCCGGGACTAGTTTAAATGAGCAGTTCTTC
CASSSGTSLNEQFF
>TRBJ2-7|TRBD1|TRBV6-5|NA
TGTGCCAGCAGCCGGGACAGGGACCGTGAGCAGTACTTC
CASSRDRDREQYF